The 23 T cell receptor beta chains listed next were all sequenced from one sample in a study of regulatory T cells in long-lasting Graves disease. Regarding time point: newly diagnosed GD, antithyroid drugs for less than 3 months. PBMC-extracted RNA yielded the TCR library. Libraries of TCR beta came from iRepertoire HTBI primers plus Arm-PCR of CDR3 regions. From the multiplex PCR reads, TCRdb called clonotypes with MiXCR, one entry per CDR3 protein. The sample has fewer than 550,000 distinct CDR3 sequences, around 17% seen once. This sample also belongs to another study, concerning T cells in Graves' hyperthyroidism and ophthalmopathy.

The sequencing here drew on peripheral blood mononuclear cells (PBMCs), taken at new diagnosis, from a patient treated with antithyroid drugs. These receptors were taken from a woman in her late teens or twenties with Graves disease.

This clonotype was counted a few times. This chain links TRBV9 with TRBJ2-5, with TRBD2 identical over 12 bases. The J segment lost 3 bases and the V segment lost 3 bases, leaving 9 bases of the junction unmatched. Germline V gene sequence: CDR1 SGDLS, CDR2 YYNGEE. This CDR3 spans 17 amino acids. CDR3: CASSASGRADQEETQYF. The DNA for the CDR3 is TGTGCCAGCAGCGCTAGCGGGAGGGCCGATCAGGAAGAGACCCAGTACTTC.

This clonotype has ten or more counts. This rearrangement joins TRBV27 to TRBJ2-7, with D possibly being TRBD1 (6 bases). The V end was cut by 4 bases, the J end by 7 bases, with 23 bases between. The germline CDR1 and CDR2 sequences are MNHEY and SMNVEV (reference sequence). This CDR3 is built from 16 residues. CDR3 region: CASSSLGARAGAEQYF. In nucleotides, the CDR3 is TGTGCCAGCAGTTCCCTCGGGGCTAGGGCAGGGGCAGAGCAGTACTTC.

This clonotype was observed at least ten times. This chain joins TRBV2 and TRBJ1-1; D is unresolved. This CDR3 spans 14 amino acids. V shed 2 bases and J shed 5 bases, with 12 bases lying between them. Looked up from germline, CDR1 is SNHLY and CDR2 is FYNNEI. The CDR3 DNA is TGTGCCAGCAGTGAAATTATTAGAGTGACTGAAGCTTTCTTT. It codes for CASSEIIRVTEAFF.

On this clonotype itself: The junction and the germline gene differ at one end; a read error may be behind it. The CDR3 loop is CASREGLAGGGDNGQFF. CDR3 nucleotide sequence: TGTGCCAGCAGGGAGGGCCTAGCGGGAGGAGGGGACAATGGGCAGTTCTTC. This sequence joins TRBV6-1 and TRBJ2-1; 11 bases map to TRBD2. CDR3 length equals 17 residues. The germline gives CDR1 MNHNS, CDR2 SASEGT.

This clonotype has more than one count but fewer than ten. V gene TRBV13 combines with J gene TRBJ2-1; D tentatively reads TRBD1 or TRBD2 (5 bases each). The CDR3 totals 16 residues. The ends were cut back, 5 bases at V and 6 bases at J, with 20 bases in the middle. CDR1 and CDR2 from the germline V gene are PRHDT and FYEKMQ (reference sequence). The DNA for the CDR3 is TGTGCCAGCAGCCCGTCCGGGACCGCAAGGGTCAATGAGCAGTTCTTC. Translation: CASSPSGTARVNEQFF.

A remark on this clonotype: Possible read error: a much larger clone is one base away. V usage is TRBV6-9 and J usage is TRBJ2-7, with 10 bases matching TRBD2. V trimming: 3 bases; J trimming: 3 bases; junction bases outside the gene matches: 20. CDR1 is MNHGY, CDR2 SVAAGI, per germline. The CDR3 length is 20 residues. The CDR3 nucleotides read TGTGCCAGCAGTTACTCCACACGTCTTAGACTAGCGGGCCGATTCTACGAGCAGTACTTC. Translated, it gives CASSYSTRLRLAGRFYEQYF.

This clonotype was counted a few times. The chain employs TRBV7-2 and TRBJ2-1, with 7 nucleotides matching TRBD2. The DNA end favors TRBJ2-5, so the J call may be wrong. Germline CDR1 SGHTA, CDR2 FQGNSA. The CDR3 loop spans 15 amino acids. CDR3 bases: TGTGCCAGCAGCTCCCGGGGGGACGGGTTAGAGACCCAGTACTTC. Its protein product is CASSSRGDGLETQYF.

This chain uses TRBV6-2 or TRBV6-3 with TRBJ2-7; TRBD1 agrees at 8 bases. Germline CDR1 and CDR2: MNHEY and SVGEGT. The CDR3 is 15 residues long. The ends lost 5 bases at V and 1 base at J; junction bases unmatched: 7. The CDR3 region is CASSQDRVPSYEQYF. The CDR3 nucleotides are TGTGCCAGCAGTCAGGACAGGGTGCCATCCTACGAGCAGTACTTC.

This clonotype appeared a few times. The genes are TRBV20-1 and TRBJ2-7; D perhaps matches TRBD2 (5 bases). This CDR3 is built from 14 residues. Germline V gives CDR1 DFQATT, CDR2 SNEGSKA (reference sequence). V lost 0 bases and J lost 6, with 15 bases in between. CDR3 loop: CSARDLRTLFEQYF. DNA of the CDR3: TGCAGTGCTAGAGACTTGCGGACTCTATTCGAGCAGTACTTC.

The CDR3 loop reads CASSVTGEDTNIQYF. In nucleotides, the CDR3 is TGTGCCAGCAGCGTTACGGGGGAGGATACAAACATTCAGTACTTC. The rearrangement uses TRBV9 and TRBJ2-4, with D possibly matching TRBD2 (6 bases). This CDR3 spans 15 amino acids. Germline loops: CDR1 SGDLS, CDR2 YYNGEE. The ends were cut back, 2 bases at V and 6 bases at J, with 15 bases in the middle. Complete variable domain (other parts from reference TRBV9 and TRBJ2-4): DSGVTQTPKHLITATGQRVTLRCSPRSGDLSVYWYQQSLDQGLQFLIQYYNGEERAKGNILERFSAQQFPDLHSELNLSSLELGDSALYFCASSVTGEDTNIQYFGAGTRLSVL.

The chain couples TRBV4-1 to TRBJ2-2, with D perhaps given as TRBD1 or TRBD2 (5 bases each). Between the trimmed V and J ends, which lost 3 bases and 4 bases, there was a span of 12 bases. The CDR3 consists of 15 residues. Germline V gene sequence: CDR1 MGHRA, CDR2 YSYEKL. The CDR3 coding sequence is TGCGCCAGCAGCCAGAGACCCGGGGCCACCGGGGAGCTGTTTTTT. Protein sequence: CASSQRPGATGELFF.

V gene TRBV9 combines with J gene TRBJ1-2, with TRBD1 identical over 7 bases. The CDR3 has 17 amino acids. Germline CDR1 SGDLS, CDR2 YYNGEE. With 2 bases clipped from V and 3 bases from J, the junction kept 13 bases outside the gene matches. CDR3: CASSVSRDSRAHYGYTF. DNA of the CDR3: TGTGCCAGCAGCGTGTCCCGGGACAGCCGTGCCCACTATGGCTACACCTTC. Full variable domain (missing parts from reference TRBV9 and TRBJ1-2): DSGVTQTPKHLITATGQRVTLRCSPRSGDLSVYWYQQSLDQGLQFLIQYYNGEERAKGNILERFSAQQFPDLHSELNLSSLELGDSALYFCASSVSRDSRAHYGYTFGSGTRLTVV.

This clonotype was observed many times. This rearrangement joins TRBV2 to TRBJ2-3; D is unclear. The V and J ends lost 7 bases and 3 bases respectively, with 17 bases between them. Germline assignment: CDR1 SNHLY and CDR2 FYNNEI. The CDR3 has 15 residues. CDR3 loop: CASTWGWERTDTQYF. As DNA, the CDR3 is TGTGCCAGCACGTGGGGTTGGGAACGGACAGATACGCAGTATTTT.

The chain uses TRBV7-3 and TRBJ1-1, with 7 bases matching TRBD1. V was clipped by 4 bases and J by 5 bases; unmatched bases: 10. The CDR3 loop spans 15 amino acids. The germline CDR1 and CDR2 sequences are SGHTA and FQGTGA. CDR3 in amino acids: CASSSNQGGRTEAFF. CDR3 DNA sequence: TGTGCCAGCAGCTCAAACCAGGGGGGGCGTACTGAAGCTTTCTTT.

V gene TRBV9 combines with J gene TRBJ2-1; 14 bases match TRBD2. Germline values: CDR1 SGDLS, CDR2 YYNGEE. V shed 0 bases, J shed 10 bases, and the junction held 6 bases outside the gene matches. This CDR3 spans 16 amino acids. The CDR3 coding sequence is TGTGCCAGCAGCGTAGAGGGACTAGCGGGAGACTACGAGCAGTTCTTC. Its translation: CASSVEGLAGDYEQFF.

This clonotype was counted at least ten times. The chain is built from TRBV27 and TRBJ2-1; the D gene is possibly TRBD2 (7 bases). The CDR3 spans 14 residues. With 3 bases removed from V and 10 bases from J, the gap between germline ends came to 16 bases. CDR1 and CDR2 from the germline V gene are MNHEY and SMNVEV (reference sequence). The chain's CDR3 is CASSFAGARWEQFF. CDR3 nucleotides: TGTGCCAGCAGTTTCGCGGGGGCACGATGGGAGCAGTTCTTC.

This clonotype was detected ten times or more. This chain uses TRBV6-5 with TRBJ2-1, with D possibly being TRBD1 (5 bases). CDR3 size: 14 residues. CDR1 and CDR2 (germline): MNHEY, SVGAGI. Trimming removed 2 bases from V and 0 bases from J, with 5 bases in between. The CDR3 DNA reads TGTGCCAGCAGTTACAGGGGCTCCTACAATGAGCAGTTCTTC. This codes for CASSYRGSYNEQFF.

The gene calls are TRBV28 and TRBJ2-2; 8 positions match TRBD2. The ends lost 7 bases at V and 8 bases at J; junction bases unmatched: 6. This CDR3 spans 13 amino acids. Germline assignment: CDR1 MDHEN and CDR2 SYDVKM. DNA for the CDR3: TGTGCCAGCATCCGGCGGGAGGTTGGGGAGCTGTTTTTT. This encodes CASIRREVGELFF.

This clonotype came up many times. The chain's CDR3 is CASSPGRMYNEQFF. As DNA, the CDR3 is TGTGCCAGCAGTCCGGGACGGATGTACAATGAGCAGTTCTTC. The gene calls are TRBV6-1 and TRBJ2-1; the D call may be TRBD1 or TRBD2 (5 bases each). The CDR3 extends over 14 amino acids. Trimming cost V 5 bases and J 4 bases, with 12 bases left between them. Germline assignment: CDR1 MNHNS and CDR2 SASEGT.

This clonotype has ten or more counts. The J gene is TRBJ1-2, the V gene TRBV28, with D unclear. The CDR3 has 11 amino acids. The V gene's germline CDR1 is MDHEN and CDR2 SYDVKM. Trimming pared 6 bases from V and 4 bases from J, leaving 6 bases between. CDR3 sequence (DNA): TGTGCCAGCAGCCGTAGCTATGGCTACACCTTC. Its translation: CASSRSYGYTF.

With respect to this clonotype: A read error may explain this, as a much larger clone is one base away. The V gene is TRBV30, the J gene TRBJ2-7; 9 positions match TRBD1. The CDR3 is 12 amino acids. Germline values: CDR1 GTSNPN, CDR2 SVGIG (reference sequence). This chain's CDR3 is CTWDRAGYEQYF. The CDR3 coding sequence is TGTACCTGGGACAGGGCGGGGTACGAGCAGTACTTC.

This clonotype was detected many times. J is TRBJ2-1 and V is TRBV13, with TRBD2 matching over 7 bases. The germline V gene encodes CDR1 PRHDT and CDR2 FYEKMQ (reference sequence). Trimming removed 5 bases from V and 10 bases from J; junction bases left unmatched: 11. The CDR3 is 14 amino acids. This CDR3 reads CASSPWEGLREQFF. For the CDR3, the DNA is TGTGCCAGCAGCCCCTGGGAGGGCCTTCGAGAGCAGTTCTTC.

This clonotype was observed at least ten times. The V call is TRBV2, the J call TRBJ2-7; D ambiguous. The germline V gene encodes CDR1 SNHLY and CDR2 FYNNEI. V was trimmed by 0 bases and J by 3 bases, leaving 6 bases between them. This CDR3 has 13 residues. The CDR3 reads CASSEAAGYEQYF. DNA of the CDR3: TGTGCCAGCAGTGAAGCTGCAGGCTACGAGCAGTACTTC. Variable domain in full (rest from reference TRBV2 and TRBJ2-7): EPEVTQTPSHQVTQMGQEVILRCVPISNHLYFYWYRQILGQKVEFLVSFYNNEISEKSEIFDDQFSVERPDGSNFTLKIRSTKLEDSAMYFCASSEAAGYEQYFGPGTRLTVT.